Included here is one TCR beta chain sequence, with context. Sequencing was performed with immunoSEQ multiplex PCR; in TCRdb, only in-frame clones are kept and a portion is missing. The repertoire holds 85,000 to 130,000 clones, with about 90% as singletons. This sample is drawn from a study of T cell changes during pregnancy in multiple sclerosis. The V gene's germline CDR1 is SGHNT and CDR2 YYREEE (reference sequence). V dropped 5 bases and J dropped 6; count of bases not matched to a gene: 7. This CDR3 region has 15 residues. Sequencing used peripheral blood, obtained after pregnancy. This chain connects TRBV5-4 to TRBJ2-1, with 11 bases matching TRBD1. The clonotype originates from a female donor with multiple sclerosis, enrolled in a pregnancy study. CDR3 DNA sequence: TGTGCCAGCAGGCCGGGGGACAGGGGGGGCAATGAGCAGTTCTTC. Protein sequence: CASRPGDRGGNEQFF.